The present TCR beta chain was sequenced within a study of T-cell reconstitution after alpha-beta-depleted transplantation in children. This clonotype was seen only a few times. Its antigen is unidentified. Study results and limitations: Roughly two months post-transplant, alpha-beta T cells reportedly originated from several hundred graft clones that had expanded.

Unique molecular identifiers tagged the TCRbeta library. TCRdb passed the PCR reads through MiXCR, listing each CDR3 protein once. This sample has some 830,000 distinct CDR3 sequences, with approximately 15% found just once. Germline CDR1 SNHLY, CDR2 FYNNEI. The CDR3 consists of 14 residues. J lost 3 bases, V lost 6 bases, and 2 bases had no gene match. The J gene is TRBJ2-2, the V gene TRBV2, with 9 bases matching TRBD1. The sequence was obtained from a male patient under 18 who had a stem cell transplant for acute lymphoblastic leukemia, so the T cells may come from the graft donor. Here the sequenced sample was PBMCs, mostly from graft donor cells, taken 360 days after TCRalphabeta/CD19-depleted stem cell transplant. In nucleotides, the CDR3 is TGTGCCAGCAGCTACAGGGGGCACACCGGGGAGCTGTTTTTT. Residues: CASSYRGHTGELFF. Together with reference TRBV2 and TRBJ2-2, the CDR3 gives the full variable domain: EPEVTQTPSHQVTQMGQEVILRCVPISNHLYFYWYRQILGQKVEFLVSFYNNEISEKSEIFDDQFSVERPDGSNFTLKIRSTKLEDSAMYFCASSYRGHTGELFFGEGSRLTVL.